These T cell receptor beta chains were read from a single sample in a study of T cells in Graves' hyperthyroidism and ophthalmopathy. TCRdb itself ran the multiplex PCR reads through MiXCR, one entry per CDR3 protein. Of around 420,000 distinct CDR3 sequences listed, roughly an eighth are singletons. The sample was blood. The source is a woman between 18 and 29 years old with Graves' hyperthyroidism. Both conserved end residues are part of each CDR3. D genes are given only for firm matches. A clone size is listed for some rows: how often the clone was seen (once, few, many), or a class if it is expanded.

abundance: many; v_gene: TRBV7-2; len: 12; j_gene: TRBJ2-7; d_gene: NA; CDR3aa: CASSSQGIEQYF
abundance: many; v_gene: TRBV5-1; len: 14; j_gene: TRBJ1-1; d_gene: NA; CDR3aa: CASSLAGGNTEAFF
abundance: NA; v_gene: TRBV3-1; len: 15; j_gene: TRBJ2-5; d_gene: TRBD1; CDR3aa: CASSTGTGAGETQYF
abundance: many; v_gene: TRBV29-1; len: 14; j_gene: TRBJ1-2; d_gene: NA; CDR3aa: CSVATGPTNYGYTF
abundance: many; v_gene: TRBV12-3/TRBV12-4; len: 16; j_gene: TRBJ2-1; d_gene: NA; CDR3aa: CASSLDGGHPAFEQFF
abundance: many; v_gene: TRBV28; len: 14; j_gene: TRBJ2-7; d_gene: NA; CDR3aa: CASSWLANSYEQYF
abundance: few; v_gene: TRBV29-1; len: 15; j_gene: TRBJ2-3; d_gene: TRBD2; CDR3aa: CSVEKLAAGTDTQYF
abundance: NA; v_gene: TRBV4-2; len: 15; j_gene: TRBJ2-7; d_gene: TRBD2; CDR3aa: CASSQRRSSGYEQYF
abundance: NA; v_gene: TRBV5-6; len: 16; j_gene: TRBJ1-5; d_gene: TRBD1; CDR3aa: CASSTRQGWVNQPQHF
abundance: many; v_gene: TRBV11-3; len: 18; j_gene: TRBJ2-1; d_gene: TRBD2; CDR3aa: CASSPDSGSRANYNEQFF
abundance: NA; v_gene: TRBV20-1; len: 13; j_gene: TRBJ2-7; d_gene: TRBD1; CDR3aa: CSALKTGGNEQYF
abundance: many; v_gene: TRBV20-1; len: 16; j_gene: TRBJ2-7; d_gene: NA; CDR3aa: CSARDLQRDATDEQYF
abundance: NA; v_gene: TRBV20-1; len: 15; j_gene: TRBJ2-3; d_gene: TRBD2; CDR3aa: CSAIILAGRADTQYF
abundance: many; v_gene: TRBV12-3/TRBV12-4; len: 14; j_gene: TRBJ1-2; d_gene: TRBD1; CDR3aa: CASSFGTGFYGYTF
abundance: NA; v_gene: TRBV18; len: 12; j_gene: TRBJ1-6; d_gene: NA; CDR3aa: CASSQADSPLHF
abundance: many; v_gene: TRBV15; len: 16; j_gene: TRBJ1-2; d_gene: NA; CDR3aa: CATSRDLTPSYYGYTF
abundance: many; v_gene: TRBV28; len: 19; j_gene: TRBJ2-1; d_gene: NA; CDR3aa: CASSAPTQGGGTPYNEQFF
abundance: NA; v_gene: TRBV29-1; len: 14; j_gene: TRBJ2-7; d_gene: TRBD1; CDR3aa: CSVEPGTGGSEQYF
abundance: many; v_gene: TRBV27; len: 14; j_gene: TRBJ2-5; d_gene: NA; CDR3aa: CASRSEGDWETQYF
abundance: many; v_gene: TRBV28; len: 14; j_gene: TRBJ2-1; d_gene: NA; CDR3aa: CASSPLRDYNEQFF
abundance: few; v_gene: TRBV6-1; len: 18; j_gene: TRBJ1-1; d_gene: TRBD1; CDR3aa: CASSYGTGIASMNTEAFF
abundance: few; v_gene: TRBV7-3; len: 12; j_gene: TRBJ2-3; d_gene: NA; CDR3aa: CASSFQGGTQYF
abundance: NA; v_gene: TRBV10-2; len: 11; j_gene: TRBJ2-5; d_gene: NA; CDR3aa: CASSGDHTQYF
abundance: many; v_gene: TRBV12-3/TRBV12-4; len: 14; j_gene: TRBJ2-7; d_gene: TRBD1; CDR3aa: CASSSLTGGYEQYF
abundance: NA; v_gene: TRBV7-9; len: 19; j_gene: TRBJ2-7; d_gene: TRBD2; CDR3aa: CASSPMGLAGGYFPYEQYF
abundance: NA; v_gene: TRBV12-3/TRBV12-4; len: 16; j_gene: TRBJ2-5; d_gene: NA; CDR3aa: CASSLNVGHYGETQYF
abundance: many; v_gene: TRBV6-5; len: 15; j_gene: TRBJ2-7; d_gene: TRBD1; CDR3aa: CASSYPPDRAGEQYF
abundance: NA; v_gene: TRBV20-1; len: 15; j_gene: TRBJ2-7; d_gene: TRBD2; CDR3aa: CSARDLASGHYEQYF
abundance: few; v_gene: TRBV29-1; len: 14; j_gene: TRBJ1-2; d_gene: NA; CDR3aa: CSVEDQWGGYGYTF
abundance: NA; v_gene: TRBV24-1; len: 12; j_gene: TRBJ2-2; d_gene: NA; CDR3aa: CATRTNTGELFF
abundance: many; v_gene: TRBV19; len: 15; j_gene: TRBJ1-5; d_gene: TRBD1; CDR3aa: CASSIEGQRNQPQHF
abundance: many; v_gene: TRBV24-1; len: 14; j_gene: TRBJ2-3; d_gene: NA; CDR3aa: CATGRGSAADTQYF
abundance: NA; v_gene: TRBV4-1; len: 16; j_gene: TRBJ2-7; d_gene: TRBD2; CDR3aa: CTSSERERESLYEQYF
abundance: many; v_gene: TRBV20-1; len: 11; j_gene: TRBJ2-3; d_gene: NA; CDR3aa: CSAQFTDTQYF
abundance: many; v_gene: TRBV28; len: 11; j_gene: TRBJ2-7; d_gene: NA; CDR3aa: CASTSRYEQYF
abundance: NA; v_gene: TRBV6-1; len: 13; j_gene: TRBJ1-2; d_gene: NA; CDR3aa: CASSEGQIYGYTF
abundance: NA; v_gene: TRBV11-3; len: 13; j_gene: TRBJ1-1; d_gene: NA; CDR3aa: CASSTDINTEAFF
abundance: NA; v_gene: TRBV7-2; len: 16; j_gene: TRBJ2-3; d_gene: NA; CDR3aa: CASSPRQGGSTDTQYF
abundance: few; v_gene: TRBV20-1; len: 14; j_gene: TRBJ2-7; d_gene: TRBD1; CDR3aa: CSAREQGGVYEQYF
abundance: many; v_gene: TRBV5-8; len: 12; j_gene: TRBJ2-4; d_gene: NA; CDR3aa: CASSLDRDIQYF
abundance: NA; v_gene: TRBV4-2; len: 15; j_gene: TRBJ2-3; d_gene: TRBD2; CDR3aa: CASSQGASGSDTQYF
abundance: many; v_gene: TRBV11-2; len: 20; j_gene: TRBJ2-1; d_gene: TRBD2; CDR3aa: CASSGQPGLAGGHSYNEQFF
abundance: NA; v_gene: TRBV14; len: 16; j_gene: TRBJ2-7; d_gene: TRBD2; CDR3aa: CASSHRTSGISCEQYF
abundance: many; v_gene: TRBV24-1; len: 15; j_gene: TRBJ2-5; d_gene: TRBD1; CDR3aa: CATSDRGQGKETQYF
abundance: NA; v_gene: TRBV7-9; len: 12; j_gene: TRBJ2-1; d_gene: NA; CDR3aa: CASSLEGLAQFF
abundance: NA; v_gene: TRBV29-1; len: 14; j_gene: TRBJ1-2; d_gene: NA; CDR3aa: CSAEETRRERGYTF
abundance: many; v_gene: TRBV29-1; len: 16; j_gene: TRBJ1-5; d_gene: TRBD1; CDR3aa: CSVGPHRGLGNQPQHF
abundance: few; v_gene: TRBV30; len: 14; j_gene: TRBJ2-3; d_gene: TRBD1; CDR3aa: CAGGEDRATDTQYF
abundance: many; v_gene: TRBV18; len: 14; j_gene: TRBJ1-2; d_gene: NA; CDR3aa: CASSPPAANYGYTF
abundance: few; v_gene: TRBV5-1; len: 16; j_gene: TRBJ2-1; d_gene: TRBD2; CDR3aa: CASSWTSGLSYNEQFF